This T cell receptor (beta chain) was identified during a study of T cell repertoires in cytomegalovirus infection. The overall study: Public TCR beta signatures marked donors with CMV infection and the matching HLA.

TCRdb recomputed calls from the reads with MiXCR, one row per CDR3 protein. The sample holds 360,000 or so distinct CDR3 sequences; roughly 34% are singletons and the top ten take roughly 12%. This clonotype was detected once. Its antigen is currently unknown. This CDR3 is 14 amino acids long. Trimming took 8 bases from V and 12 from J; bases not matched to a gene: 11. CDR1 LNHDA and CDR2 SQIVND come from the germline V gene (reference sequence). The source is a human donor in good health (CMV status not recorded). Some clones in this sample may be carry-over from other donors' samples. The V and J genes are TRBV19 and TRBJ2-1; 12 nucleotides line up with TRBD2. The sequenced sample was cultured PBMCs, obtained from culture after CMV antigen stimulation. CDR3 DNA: TGTGCCAGTGCCCGACTAGCGGGAGTTGGTGTGCAGTTCTTC. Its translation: CASARLAGVGVQFF.